One and the same sample provided the 13 T cell receptor beta chains below, sequenced in a study of shared clonotypes between healthy human individuals. Naive CD8 cells were CD45RO-negative, positively selected for CCR7, excluding terminally differentiated effector memory CD45RA+ cells. Generated by immunoSEQ multiplex PCR, the TCRdb table keeps only in-frame clones and is missing some. The profile shows 600,000 or so clones, about 98% of them singletons. The specimen was naive CD8+ T cells sorted from blood. These receptors were taken from a man aged 25 to 40 in good health.

The chain is built from TRBV6-5 and TRBJ2-6, with a weak D call TRBD1 (6 bases). Germline values: CDR1 MNHEY, CDR2 SVGAGI. This CDR3 has 14 amino acids. Trimming shortened V by 5 bases and J by 4 bases, and 9 bases separated the two germline ends. The CDR3: CASSTGIGANVLTF. The CDR3 nucleotides read TGTGCCAGCAGTACAGGGATAGGGGCCAACGTCCTGACTTTC.

V is TRBV27 and J is TRBJ1-5; TRBD1 is a possible D gene (5 bases). V gave up 6 bases and J gave up 0 bases, with 12 bases separating them. This CDR3 region has 15 residues. The germline CDR1 and CDR2 sequences are MNHEY and SMNVEV (reference sequence). This chain's CDR3 is CASRKTGFSNQPQHF. CDR3 nucleotides: TGTGCCAGCAGAAAAACAGGTTTTAGCAATCAGCCCCAGCATTTT.

The genes are TRBV11-2 and TRBJ2-7; D tentatively fits TRBD1 or TRBD2 (6 bases each). V lost 5 bases and J 2 bases, leaving 16 bases between the germline ends. CDR1 SGHAT and CDR2 FQNNGV come from the germline V gene. The CDR3 runs 15 residues. CDR3 in amino acids: CASSPVGGGTYEQYF. As DNA, the CDR3 is TGTGCCAGCAGCCCAGTGGGGGGCGGCACCTACGAGCAGTACTTC. The variable domain in full, with the rest retrieved from reference TRBV11-2 and TRBJ2-7, is EAGVAQSPRYKIIEKRQSVAFWCNPISGHATLYWYQQILGQGPKLLIQFQNNGVVDDSQLPKDRFSAERLKGVDSTLKIQPAKLEDSAVYLCASSPVGGGTYEQYFGPGTRLTVT.

The chain couples TRBV7-2 to TRBJ2-3, with D possibly called TRBD1 or TRBD2 (5 bases each). V was trimmed by 4 bases and J by 0 bases, leaving 14 bases between them. The CDR3 is 16 amino acids. Germline values: CDR1 SGHTA, CDR2 FQGNSA. CDR3 residues: CASSWGTVFSTDTQYF. The CDR3 DNA sequence: TGTGCCAGCAGCTGGGGGACGGTGTTTAGCACAGATACGCAGTATTTT.

For this clone: In the same sample, other DNA sequences code for this CDR3. The V gene is TRBV29-1, the J gene TRBJ1-2; D is undetermined. From germline, CDR1 is SQVTM and CDR2 ANQGSEA. This CDR3 contains 11 residues. Trimming stripped 4 bases from V and 5 bases from J, with 8 bases between. CDR3 bases: TGCAGCGTTGTCAGCGAATATGGCTACACCTTC. The encoded protein is CSVVSEYGYTF.

As for this clone: This same CDR3 is encoded by further DNA sequences in the sample. The V and J genes are TRBV9 and TRBJ2-5, with D perhaps TRBD2 (5 bases). CDR1 is SGDLS and CDR2 is YYNGEE in the germline V gene. Between the trimmed V and J ends, which lost 0 bases and 1 base, there was a span of 10 bases. This CDR3 contains 15 residues. The CDR3 is CASSVEAVPQETQYF. The CDR3 coding sequence is TGTGCCAGCAGCGTAGAAGCGGTTCCCCAAGAGACCCAGTACTTC.

The gene calls are TRBV6-1 and TRBJ2-7; D unclear. There are 13 residues in the CDR3. Per germline, CDR1 MNHNS and CDR2 SASEGT. Trimming removed 8 bases from V and 2 bases from J, with 13 bases in between. The CDR3 sequence: CASRRLRAYEQYF. CDR3 nucleotide sequence: TGTGCCAGCCGACGACTGAGAGCCTACGAGCAGTACTTC.

DNA for the CDR3: TGTGCCACCAGCAGAGATAGGGGGAGCACAGATACGCAGTATTTT. Encoded protein: CATSRDRGSTDTQYF. The rearrangement uses TRBV15 and TRBJ2-3, with D possibly being TRBD1 (6 bases). Between the trimmed V and J ends, which lost 0 bases and 0 bases, there was a span of 7 bases. This CDR3 comprises 15 residues. The germline V gene encodes CDR1 LNHNV and CDR2 YYDKDF (reference sequence).

The chain uses TRBV6-1 and TRBJ2-1; no reliable D call. The CDR3 has 13 amino acids. V was trimmed by 10 bases and J by 2 bases, leaving 12 bases between them. Germline V lookup: CDR1 MNHNS, CDR2 SASEGT. The CDR3 reads CATLPPTYNEQFF. The CDR3 coding sequence is TGTGCCACCCTACCACCCACCTACAATGAGCAGTTCTTC.

This clone was seen once. The V and J genes are TRBV4-1 and TRBJ2-2; 9 bases match TRBD1. Germline V gives CDR1 MGHRA, CDR2 YSYEKL. The CDR3 is made up of 15 amino acids. V was clipped by 4 bases and J by 7 bases; unmatched bases: 7. The DNA for the CDR3 is TGCGCCAGCAGCCCCGGACAGGGGATGGGCGGGGAGCTGTTTTTT. This sequence encodes CASSPGQGMGGELFF.

This clone was recorded a few times. V usage is TRBV29-1 and J usage is TRBJ1-5, with a possible D match to TRBD1 (5 bases). The V gene's germline CDR1 is SQVTM and CDR2 ANQGSEA. The ends were cut back, 7 bases at V and 6 bases at J, with 16 bases in the middle. This CDR3 is 13 amino acids long. DNA for the CDR3: TGCAGCGCCGGGACGGGAGTAGGTCAGCCCCAGCATTTT. Encoded protein: CSAGTGVGQPQHF.

This chain joins TRBV29-1 and TRBJ2-3; D is tentatively TRBD1 or TRBD2 (5 bases each). Germline V CDR1 and CDR2: SQVTM, ANQGSEA. The CDR3 length is 15 residues. V lost 5 bases, J lost 1 base, and 16 bases lay in between. The CDR3 here is CSVQGAGPGTDTQYF. In DNA form, the CDR3 reads TGCAGCGTTCAGGGAGCAGGACCTGGCACAGATACGCAGTATTTT.

The chain recombines TRBV6-6 with TRBJ2-7; D remains ambiguous. Germline-derived CDR1 and CDR2 are MNHNY and SVGAGI (reference sequence). Trimming took 0 bases from V and 7 from J, leaving 4 bases between them. The CDR3 length is 11 residues. The CDR3, as DNA: TGTGCCAGCAGTTACTCGAGGGAGCAGTACTTC. It translates to CASSYSREQYF.